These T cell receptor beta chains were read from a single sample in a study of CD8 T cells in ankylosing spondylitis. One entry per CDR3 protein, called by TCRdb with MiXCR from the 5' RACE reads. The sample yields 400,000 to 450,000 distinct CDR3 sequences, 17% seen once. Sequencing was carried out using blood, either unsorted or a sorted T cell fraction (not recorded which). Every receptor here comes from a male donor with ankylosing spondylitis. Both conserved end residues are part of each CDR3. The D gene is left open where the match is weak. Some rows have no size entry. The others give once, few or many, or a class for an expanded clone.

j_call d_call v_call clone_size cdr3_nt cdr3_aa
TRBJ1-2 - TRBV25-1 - TGTGCCAGCAGTGAACCAACTCAGGGAAGAGATGGCTACACCTTC CASSEPTQGRDGYTF
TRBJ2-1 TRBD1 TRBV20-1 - TGCAGTGCCACCTGGGACAGGGGTTACAATGAGCAGTTCTTC CSATWDRGYNEQFF
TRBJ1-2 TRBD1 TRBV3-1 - TGTGCCAGCAGCCAAGGTGGGACAGGGTATGGCTACACCTTC CASSQGGTGYGYTF
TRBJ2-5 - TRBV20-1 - TGCAGTGCTAGAGGGGGATTAGAGACCCAGTACTTC CSARGGLETQYF
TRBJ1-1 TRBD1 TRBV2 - TGTGCCAGCAGGGTAGGACAGGGAGACACTGAAGCTTTCTTT CASRVGQGDTEAFF
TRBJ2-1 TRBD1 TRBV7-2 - TGTGCCAGCGGCATACAGGGGAGCTCCTACAATGAGCAGTTCTTC CASGIQGSSYNEQFF
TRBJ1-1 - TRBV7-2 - TGTGCCAGCAGCCCCCAAGGAAGGAACACTGAAGCTTTCTTT CASSPQGRNTEAFF
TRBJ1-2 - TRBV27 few TGTGCCAGCAGTTTAGGGAAAGGAGTCGGTAACTATGGCTACACCTTC CASSLGKGVGNYGYTF
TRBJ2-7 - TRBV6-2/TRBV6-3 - TGTGCCAGCAGTTACGAGGGGGGAGAGCAGTACTTC CASSYEGGEQYF
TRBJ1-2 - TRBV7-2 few TGTGCCAGCAGCCCGGGGGCAGAACCCTATGGCTACACCTTC CASSPGAEPYGYTF
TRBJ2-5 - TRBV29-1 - TGCAGCGTTGAGATTCCCGTAGCGACCCAGTACTTC CSVEIPVATQYF
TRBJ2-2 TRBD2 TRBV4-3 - TGCGCCAGCAGCCAGAAGAACGTAGCGGGAGGGATTATGACCGGGGAGCTGTTTTTT CASSQKNVAGGIMTGELFF